The 5 T cell receptor beta chains below come from one sample, sequenced in a study of persistence of HIV-infected CD4 T cells. Their antigens are not known. The immunoSEQ assay was version 4, run in survey mode. The protocol was immunoSEQ multiplex PCR, while the TCRdb copy is restricted to in-frame clones and leaves out a portion. The repertoire holds tens of thousands of clones, with less than 90% as singletons. Nonspecific anti-CD3/anti-CD28 bead stimulation represents the broad CD4+ T cell repertoire. Sorting selected CD4+ T cells upregulating both CD40 ligand and CD69. The sample in question was CD4+ T cells sorted from PBMCs after approximately 19-hour stimulation, obtained from a patient who received antiretroviral therapy. The receptor source for this set is an adult woman with HIV who was CMV-seropositive.

The chain is built from TRBV5-1 and TRBJ1-5, with TRBD1 as a possible D gene (6 bases). The V gene lost 0 bases and the J gene lost 2 bases, with 12 bases spanning the gap. The CDR3 sequence is 16 residues long. The germline V gene encodes CDR1 SGHRS and CDR2 YFSETQ. DNA of the CDR3: TGCGCCAGCAGCTTGGATGGGGGCGGGGGCAATCAGCCCCAGCATTTT. Encoded protein: CASSLDGGGGNQPQHF. The variable domain in full, completed from reference TRBV5-1 and TRBJ1-5, reads KAGVTQTPRYLIKTRGQQVTLSCSPISGHRSVSWYQQTPGQGLQFLFEYFSETQRNKGNFPGRFSGRQFSNSRSEMNVSTLELGDSALYLCASSLDGGGGNQPQHFGDGTRLSIL.

The chain joins TRBV2 to TRBJ1-1; D is perhaps TRBD1 (6 bases). This CDR3 spans 13 amino acids. Germline lookup yields CDR1 SNHLY and CDR2 FYNNEI. The ends were cut back, 5 bases at V and 1 base at J, with 8 bases in the middle. The CDR3 is CASSRTENTEAFF. The CDR3 coding sequence is TGTGCCAGCAGTAGGACAGAGAACACTGAAGCTTTCTTT. The whole variable domain, filled in from reference TRBV2 and TRBJ1-1, reads EPEVTQTPSHQVTQMGQEVILRCVPISNHLYFYWYRQILGQKVEFLVSFYNNEISEKSEIFDDQFSVERPDGSNFTLKIRSTKLEDSAMYFCASSRTENTEAFFGQGTRLTVV.

This sequence joins TRBV21-1 and TRBJ2-7. TRBV21-1 is reported as a pseudogene. There are 8 residues in the CDR3. In DNA form, the CDR3 reads TGTGCCAAATACGAGCAGTACGTC. Protein sequence: CAKYEQYV.

This clone was found once. The CDR3 DNA reads as TGTGCCTGGAGTCCCGGGACAGGGAATAACCCCCAGCATTTT. It yields the protein CAWSPGTGNNPQHF. V is TRBV30 and J is TRBJ1-5; 9 bases agree with TRBD1. There are 14 residues in the CDR3. The germline V gene has CDR1 GTSNPN and CDR2 SVGIG (reference sequence). V lost 2 bases and J lost 10; bases outside the gene matches: 9.

V is TRBV15 and J is TRBJ2-7, with D perhaps TRBD1 (6 bases). V dropped 0 bases and J dropped 4 bases, with 7 bases sitting between them. The CDR3 runs to 13 residues. Germline V gene lookup returns CDR1 LNHNV and CDR2 YYDKDF (reference sequence). CDR3 sequence: CATSRDRGYEQYV. The CDR3 DNA follows: TGTGCCACCAGCAGAGACAGGGGATACGAGCAGTACGTC.